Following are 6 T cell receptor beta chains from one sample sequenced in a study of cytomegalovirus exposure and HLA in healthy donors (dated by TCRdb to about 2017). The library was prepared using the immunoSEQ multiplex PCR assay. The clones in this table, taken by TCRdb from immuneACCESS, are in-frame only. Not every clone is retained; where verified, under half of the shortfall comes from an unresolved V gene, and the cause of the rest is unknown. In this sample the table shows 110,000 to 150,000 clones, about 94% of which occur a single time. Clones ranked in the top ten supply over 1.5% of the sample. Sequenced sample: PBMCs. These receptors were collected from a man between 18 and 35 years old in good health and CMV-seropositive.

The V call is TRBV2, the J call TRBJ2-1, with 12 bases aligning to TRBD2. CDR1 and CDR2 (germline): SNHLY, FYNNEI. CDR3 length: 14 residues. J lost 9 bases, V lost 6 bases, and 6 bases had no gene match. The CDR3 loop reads CASRRLAGVGEQFF. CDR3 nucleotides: TGTGCCAGCAGGCGACTAGCGGGAGTAGGTGAGCAGTTCTTC.

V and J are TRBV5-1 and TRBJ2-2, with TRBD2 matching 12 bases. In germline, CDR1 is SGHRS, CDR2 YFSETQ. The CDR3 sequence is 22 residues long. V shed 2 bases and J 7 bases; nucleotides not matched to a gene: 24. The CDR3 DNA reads TGCGCCAGCAGCTTTTATGGTCTTGTTAGACTAGCGGGAGAAGAGATTGGCGGGGAGCTGTTTTTT. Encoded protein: CASSFYGLVRLAGEEIGGELFF.

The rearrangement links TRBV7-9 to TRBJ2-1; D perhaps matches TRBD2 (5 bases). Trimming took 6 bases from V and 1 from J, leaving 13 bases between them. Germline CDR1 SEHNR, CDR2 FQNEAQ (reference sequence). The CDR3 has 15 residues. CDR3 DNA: TGTGCCAGCAGTGACCATCTAGCTTCCTACAATGAGCAGTTCTTC. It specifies CASSDHLASYNEQFF.

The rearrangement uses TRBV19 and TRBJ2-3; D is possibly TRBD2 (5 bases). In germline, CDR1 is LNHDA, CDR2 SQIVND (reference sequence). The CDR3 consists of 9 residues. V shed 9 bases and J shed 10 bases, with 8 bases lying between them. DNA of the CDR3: TGTGCCAGCGGGGTACCGCAGTATTTT. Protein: CASGVPQYF.

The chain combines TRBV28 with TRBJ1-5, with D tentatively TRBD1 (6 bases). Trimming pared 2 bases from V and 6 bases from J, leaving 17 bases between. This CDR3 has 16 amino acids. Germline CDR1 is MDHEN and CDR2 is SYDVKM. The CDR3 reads CASSLRVTQGIQPQHF. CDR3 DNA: TGTGCCAGCAGTTTACGTGTGACGCAGGGGATTCAGCCCCAGCATTTT.

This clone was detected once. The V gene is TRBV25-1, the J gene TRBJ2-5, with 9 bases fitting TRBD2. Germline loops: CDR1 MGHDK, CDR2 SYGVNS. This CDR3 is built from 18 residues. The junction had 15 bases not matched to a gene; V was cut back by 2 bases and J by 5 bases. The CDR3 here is CASSESGASGEGGETQYF. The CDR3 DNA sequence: TGTGCCAGCAGTGAAAGTGGGGCTAGCGGGGAGGGAGGGGAGACCCAGTACTTC. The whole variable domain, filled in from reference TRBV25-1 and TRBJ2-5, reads EADIYQTPRYLVIGTGKKITLECSQTMGHDKMYWYQQDPGMELHLIHYSYGVNSTEKGDLSSESTVSRIRTEHFPLTLESARPSHTSQYLCASSESGASGEGGETQYFGPGTRLLVL.